This T cell receptor (beta chain) comes out of a study of T cells in localized non-small cell lung cancer. Study outcomes and limitations: It was uninvolved adjacent lung that showed the highest T cell clonality, exceeding tumor. With higher T cell density in blood came longer overall survival. Sequencing was limited to one tumor region, leaving the possibility of heterogeneity open.

Repertoires were generated with immunoSEQ multiplex PCR, while TCRdb's copy carries only in-frame clones and drops some. The table shows 20,000 to 25,000 clones, with roughly nine tenths occurring only once. Turning to this clone: Its antigen is as yet unknown.

The V end lost 8 bases, the J end lost 2 bases, and 10 bases lay between the germline ends. Germline-derived CDR1 and CDR2 are MDHEN and SYDVKM. The CDR3 has 12 amino acids. The sequenced sample was PBMCs, obtained before any cancer treatment. The chain combines TRBV28 with TRBJ2-7; the D gene is possibly TRBD1 (6 bases). The sequence was collected from a man aged 40 to 75 with stage II squamous cell lung carcinoma. Here the CDR3 reads CASGRQAYEQYF. Here the CDR3 DNA reads TGTGCCAGCGGGAGACAGGCCTACGAGCAGTACTTC.